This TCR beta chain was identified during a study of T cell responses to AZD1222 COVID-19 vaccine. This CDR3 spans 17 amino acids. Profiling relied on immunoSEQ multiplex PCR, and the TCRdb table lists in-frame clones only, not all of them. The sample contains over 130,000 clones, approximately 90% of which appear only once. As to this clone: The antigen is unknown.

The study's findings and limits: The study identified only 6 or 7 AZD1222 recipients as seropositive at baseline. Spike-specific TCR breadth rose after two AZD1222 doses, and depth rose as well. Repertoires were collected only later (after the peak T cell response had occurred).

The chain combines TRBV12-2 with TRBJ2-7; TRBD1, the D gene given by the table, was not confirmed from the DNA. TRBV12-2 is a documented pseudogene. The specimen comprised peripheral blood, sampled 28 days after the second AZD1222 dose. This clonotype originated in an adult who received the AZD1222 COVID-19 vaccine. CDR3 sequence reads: CASRLDTEDRWPYEQYF. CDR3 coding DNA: TGTGCAAGTCGCTTAGATACAGAGGACAGGTGGCCCTACGAGCAGTACTTC.